This T cell receptor (beta chain) emerged from a study of identical twins. One entry per CDR3 protein results from TCRdb running MiXCR on the 5' RACE reads. The sample shows under 350,000 distinct CDR3 sequences, over 8.5% of them seen only once. This clonotype was seen more than once but under ten times. Germline lookup yields CDR1 SGHAT and CDR2 FQDESV (reference sequence). Germline trimming cut 6 bases from V and 4 bases from J; bases unmatched to any gene: 9. The CDR3 has 14 amino acids. The same sample was also studied in work on yellow fever vaccine responses in identical twins.

Specimen: CD8+ T cells sorted from blood. The V and J genes are TRBV11-1 and TRBJ2-7, with 7 bases that match TRBD1. This receptor was identified in a woman younger than 30 in good health. The DNA for the CDR3 is TGTGCCAGCAGGCCAACAGGGGATTTATACGAGCAGTACTTC. As protein: CASRPTGDLYEQYF. Full variable domain (outside the CDR3, taken from reference TRBV11-1 and TRBJ2-7): EAEVAQSPRYKITEKSQAVAFWCDPISGHATLYWYRQILGQGPELLVQFQDESVVDDSQLPKDRFSAERLKGVDSTLKIQPAELGDSAMYLCASRPTGDLYEQYFGPGTRLTVT.